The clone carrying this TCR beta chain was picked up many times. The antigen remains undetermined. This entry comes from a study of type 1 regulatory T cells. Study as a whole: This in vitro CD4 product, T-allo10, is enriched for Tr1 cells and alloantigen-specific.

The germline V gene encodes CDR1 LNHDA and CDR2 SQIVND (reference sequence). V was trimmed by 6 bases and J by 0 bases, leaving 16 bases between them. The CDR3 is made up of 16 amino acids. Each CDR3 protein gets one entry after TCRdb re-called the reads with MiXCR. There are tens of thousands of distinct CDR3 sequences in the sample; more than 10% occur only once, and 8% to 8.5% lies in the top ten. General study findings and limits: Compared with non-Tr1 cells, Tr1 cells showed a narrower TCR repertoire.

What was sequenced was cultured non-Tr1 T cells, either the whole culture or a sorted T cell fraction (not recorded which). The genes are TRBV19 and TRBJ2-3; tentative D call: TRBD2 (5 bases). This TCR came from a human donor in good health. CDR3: CASSPLGGGSTDTQYF. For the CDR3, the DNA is TGTGCCAGTAGCCCCTTGGGCGGAGGCAGCACAGATACGCAGTATTTT.